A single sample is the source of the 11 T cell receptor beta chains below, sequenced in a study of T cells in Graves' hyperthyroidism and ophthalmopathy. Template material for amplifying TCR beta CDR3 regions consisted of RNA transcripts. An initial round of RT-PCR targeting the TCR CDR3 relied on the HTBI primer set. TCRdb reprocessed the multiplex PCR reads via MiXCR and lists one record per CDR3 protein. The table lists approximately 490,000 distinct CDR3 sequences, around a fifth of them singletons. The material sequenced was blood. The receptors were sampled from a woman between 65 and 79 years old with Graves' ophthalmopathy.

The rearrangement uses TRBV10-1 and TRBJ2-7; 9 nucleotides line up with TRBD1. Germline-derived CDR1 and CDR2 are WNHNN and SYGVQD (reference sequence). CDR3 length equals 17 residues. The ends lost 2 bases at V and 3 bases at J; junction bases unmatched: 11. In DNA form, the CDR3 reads TGCGCCAGCAGTGAGGGACGACCGGGACAGGGCCTCTACGAGCAGTACTTC. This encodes CASSEGRPGQGLYEQYF.

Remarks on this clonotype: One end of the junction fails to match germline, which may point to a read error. As DNA, the CDR3 is TGCGCCAGCAGCTTGGATCTACGGGGCGAGCAGTGCTTC. Translated: CASSLDLRGEQCF. The chain links TRBV5-1 to TRBJ2-7, with D perhaps given as TRBD1 or TRBD2 (5 bases each). Germline loops: CDR1 SGHRS, CDR2 YFSETQ. The CDR3 contains 13 residues.

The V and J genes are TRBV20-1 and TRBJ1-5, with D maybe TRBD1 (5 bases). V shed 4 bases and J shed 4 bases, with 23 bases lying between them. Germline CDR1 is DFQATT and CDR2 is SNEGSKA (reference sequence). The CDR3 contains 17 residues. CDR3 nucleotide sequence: TGCAGTGCTACTCCATTGCAGGGTCCGGCCCTTAATCAGCCCCAGCATTTT. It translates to CSATPLQGPALNQPQHF.

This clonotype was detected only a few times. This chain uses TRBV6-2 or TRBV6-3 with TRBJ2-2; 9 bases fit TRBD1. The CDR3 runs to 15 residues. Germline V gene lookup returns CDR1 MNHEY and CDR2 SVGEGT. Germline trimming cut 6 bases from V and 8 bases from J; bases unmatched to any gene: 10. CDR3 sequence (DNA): TGTGCCAGCAGCCACGGGACAGGGTCTGGAGGGGAGCTGTTTTTT. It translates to CASSHGTGSGGELFF.

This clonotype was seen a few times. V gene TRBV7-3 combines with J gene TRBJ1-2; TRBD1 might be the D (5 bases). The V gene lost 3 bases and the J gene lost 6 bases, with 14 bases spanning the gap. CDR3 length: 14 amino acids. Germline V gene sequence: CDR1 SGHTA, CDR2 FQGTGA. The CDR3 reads CASSLGRTGHGYTF. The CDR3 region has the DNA TGTGCCAGCAGCTTGGGCCGGACGGGGCATGGCTACACCTTC. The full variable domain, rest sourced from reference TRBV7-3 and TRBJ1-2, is GAGVSQTPSNKVTEKGKYVELRCDPISGHTALYWYRQSLGQGPEFLIYFQGTGAADDSGLPNDRFFAVRPEGSVSTLKIQRTERGDSAVYLCASSLGRTGHGYTFGSGTRLTVV.

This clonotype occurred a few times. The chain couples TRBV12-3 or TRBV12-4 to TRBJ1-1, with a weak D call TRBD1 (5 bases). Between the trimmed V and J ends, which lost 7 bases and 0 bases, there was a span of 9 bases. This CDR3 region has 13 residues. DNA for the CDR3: TGTGCCAGCACATGGGGCCTGAACACTGAAGCTTTCTTT. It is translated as CASTWGLNTEAFF.

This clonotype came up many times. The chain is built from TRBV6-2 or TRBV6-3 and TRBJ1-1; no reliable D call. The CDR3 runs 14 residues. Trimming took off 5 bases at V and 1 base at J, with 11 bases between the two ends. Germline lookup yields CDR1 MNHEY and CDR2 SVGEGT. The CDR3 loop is CASSLKGGNTEAFF. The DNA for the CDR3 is TGTGCCAGCAGTCTCAAGGGCGGGAACACTGAAGCTTTCTTT.

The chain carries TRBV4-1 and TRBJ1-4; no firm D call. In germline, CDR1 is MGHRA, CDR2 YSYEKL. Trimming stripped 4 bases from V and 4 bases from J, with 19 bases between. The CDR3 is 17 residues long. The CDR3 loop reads CASSPGRLRIINEKLFF. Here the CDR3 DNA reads TGCGCCAGCAGCCCCGGTCGCCTCCGTATCATTAATGAAAAACTGTTTTTT.

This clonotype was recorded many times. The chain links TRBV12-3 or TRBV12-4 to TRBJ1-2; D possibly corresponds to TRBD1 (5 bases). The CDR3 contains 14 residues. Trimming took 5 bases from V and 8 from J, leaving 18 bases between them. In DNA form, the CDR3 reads TGTGCCAGCAGTCCGAGACAGATACGCGACGGCTACACCTTC. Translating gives CASSPRQIRDGYTF.

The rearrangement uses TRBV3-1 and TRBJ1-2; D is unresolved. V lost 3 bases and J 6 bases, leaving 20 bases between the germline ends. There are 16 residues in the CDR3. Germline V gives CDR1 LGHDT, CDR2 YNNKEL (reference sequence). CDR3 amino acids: CASSQGLRLLAHGYTF. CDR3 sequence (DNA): TGTGCCAGCAGCCAGGGGTTAAGGCTCCTGGCCCATGGCTACACCTTC. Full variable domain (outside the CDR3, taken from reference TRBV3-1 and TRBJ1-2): DTAVSQTPKYLVTQMGNDKSIKCEQNLGHDTMYWYKQDSKKFLKIMFSYNNKELIINETVPNRFSPKSPDKAHLNLHINSLELGDSAVYFCASSQGLRLLAHGYTFGSGTRLTVV.

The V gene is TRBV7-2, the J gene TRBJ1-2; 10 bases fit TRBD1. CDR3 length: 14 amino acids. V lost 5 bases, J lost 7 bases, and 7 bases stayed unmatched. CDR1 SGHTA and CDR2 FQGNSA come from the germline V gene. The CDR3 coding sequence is TGTGCCAGCAGCAATGACAGGGGGCAGGGTGGCTACACCTTC. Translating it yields CASSNDRGQGGYTF.